Below, 2 T cell receptor beta chains from the same sample are listed, as sequenced in a study of metastatic and nonmetastatic thyroid tumors (dated by TCRdb to between 2020 and 2021). None of the patients had been given any treatment before thyroid surgery. Library creation used PCR. Instrument used: Illumina HiSeq 4000. TCRdb's own reprocessing of the public reads used fastp at Q25 and MiXCR and kept productive beta chains. In this sample the table shows 14,000 to 15,000 clones, over 20% of which occur a single time. The top ten hold less than 10% of the sample. Input material: tumor tissue. The source is a female donor with papillary thyroid cancer or a benign thyroid nodule (not recorded which). Some clones in this sample may be carry-over from other donors' samples.

This clone was detected only a few times. J is TRBJ2-7 and V is TRBV2; 9 nucleotides agree with TRBD2. With V trimmed by 1 base and J by 3 bases, 4 bases remained unmatched. The germline CDR1 and CDR2 sequences are SNHLY and FYNNEI. This CDR3 comprises 15 residues. The CDR3, as DNA: TGTGCCAGCAGTGAAGGGGTAGCGGGAGACTACGAGCAGTACTTC. This gives the protein CASSEGVAGDYEQYF.

A few counts support this clone. The CDR3 DNA reads TGTCACCCAGCTACAACGGGACTCCTAGTGGGGACCGGGGAGCTGTTTTTT. Protein product: CHPATTGLLVGTGELFF. This sequence joins TRBV27 and TRBJ2-2; D perhaps matches TRBD2 (6 bases). The germline gives CDR1 MNHEY, CDR2 SMNVEV (reference sequence). The CDR3 runs 17 residues.